One T cell receptor (beta chain) is described in this entry. The CDR3 sequence is 10 residues long. Trimming took off 6 bases at V and 7 bases at J, with 6 bases between the two ends. The data were obtained in a study of T-cell memory formation after mild COVID-19. TCRdb re-derived calls from the 5' RACE reads in MiXCR, one entry per CDR3 protein. This table holds about 340,000 distinct CDR3 sequences, about 15% found once. Sequencing was done on a sample of PBMCs or a T cell subset sorted from them (not recorded which). The V gene is TRBV12-3 or TRBV12-4, the J gene TRBJ1-2, with D hard to call. This clonotype was sampled from a man younger than 35 who had mild COVID-19 (a few samples of this study predate the infection). Cell type and time point are not known. CDR3 DNA sequence: TGTGCCAGCAGGGGTACTGGCTACACCTTC. Protein: CASRGTGYTF.